The TCR beta chain described here comes from a study of PD-1 blockade in classical Hodgkin lymphoma. The wider study: The nivolumab dose that patients received was 3 mg/kg, given intravenously every 2 weeks.

Whole-study results and caveats: TCR diversity at baseline was reported to be reduced in newly diagnosed patients relative to healthy donors. Exclusion was the outcome for patients who began nivolumab under 1 year after ASCT.

Data came from immunoSEQ multiplex PCR; TCRdb stores just in-frame clones and leaves some out. The data hold under 75,000 clones, with around nine tenths observed a single time. V lost 2 bases, J lost 0 bases, and 8 bases lay in between. The CDR3 length is 15 residues. Germline lookup yields CDR1 MNHNS and CDR2 SASEGT. All patients experienced relapse after autologous stem cell transplantation, and brentuximab vedotin exposure was variable. This clone has a handful of counts. Its antigen remains unidentified. This receptor was identified in a human donor with classical Hodgkin lymphoma. The rearrangement uses TRBV6-1 and TRBJ1-5, with D possibly TRBD1 on 5 matching bases. The sample was peripheral blood mononuclear cells (PBMCs), taken before the second cycle of nivolumab. The CDR3 DNA sequence: TGTGCCAGCAGTGAACAGGGATCTAGCAATCAGCCCCAGCATTTT. It yields the protein CASSEQGSSNQPQHF.